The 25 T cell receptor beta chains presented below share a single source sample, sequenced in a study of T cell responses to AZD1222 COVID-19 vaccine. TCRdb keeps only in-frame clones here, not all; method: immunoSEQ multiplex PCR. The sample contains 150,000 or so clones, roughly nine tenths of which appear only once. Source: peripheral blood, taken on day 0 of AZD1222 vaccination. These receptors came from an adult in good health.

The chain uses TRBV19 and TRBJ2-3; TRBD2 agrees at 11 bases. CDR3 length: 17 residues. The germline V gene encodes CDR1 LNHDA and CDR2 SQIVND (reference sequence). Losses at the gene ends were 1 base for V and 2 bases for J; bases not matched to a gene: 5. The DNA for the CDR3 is TGTGCCAGTAGTATAGGTCCTAGCGGGAGGTTCACAGATACGCAGTATTTT. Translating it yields CASSIGPSGRFTDTQYF.

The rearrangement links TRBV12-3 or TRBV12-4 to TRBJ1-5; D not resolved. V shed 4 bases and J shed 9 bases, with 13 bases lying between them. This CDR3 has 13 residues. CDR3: CASSWIGRRPQHF. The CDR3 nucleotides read TGTGCCAGCAGTTGGATCGGTCGTCGGCCCCAGCATTTT.

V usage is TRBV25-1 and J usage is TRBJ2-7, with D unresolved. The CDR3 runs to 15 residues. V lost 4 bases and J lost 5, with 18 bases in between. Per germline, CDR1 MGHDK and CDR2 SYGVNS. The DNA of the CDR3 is TGTGCCAGCAGTGGACCCCCCCAGCAGATCAACGAGCAGTACTTC. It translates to CASSGPPQQINEQYF.

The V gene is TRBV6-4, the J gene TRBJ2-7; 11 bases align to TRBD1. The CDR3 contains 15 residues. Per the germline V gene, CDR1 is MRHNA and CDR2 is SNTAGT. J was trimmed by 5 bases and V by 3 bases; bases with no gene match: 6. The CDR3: CASSERTGGINEQYF. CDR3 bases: TGTGCCAGCAGTGAGCGGACAGGGGGCATCAACGAGCAGTACTTC.

The DNA of the CDR3 is TGTGCCAGCAGCTTATTGGGGGGCGAAACTGAAGCTTTCTTT. Amino acid sequence: CASSLLGGETEAFF. This chain uses TRBV7-3 with TRBJ1-1; tentative D call: TRBD1 (6 bases). Trimming stripped 2 bases from V and 5 bases from J, with 12 bases between. Per germline, CDR1 SGHTA and CDR2 FQGTGA. The CDR3 length is 14 residues. The entire variable domain, with the rest obtained from reference TRBV7-3 and TRBJ1-1, is as follows: GAGVSQTPSNKVTEKGKYVELRCDPISGHTALYWYRQSLGQGPEFLIYFQGTGAADDSGLPNDRFFAVRPEGSVSTLKIQRTERGDSAVYLCASSLLGGETEAFFGQGTRLTVV.

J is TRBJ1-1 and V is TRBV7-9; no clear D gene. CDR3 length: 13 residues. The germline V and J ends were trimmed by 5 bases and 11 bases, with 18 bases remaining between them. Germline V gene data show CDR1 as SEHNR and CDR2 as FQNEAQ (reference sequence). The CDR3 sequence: CASSPSVSARAFF. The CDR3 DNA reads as TGTGCCAGCAGCCCCTCCGTAAGCGCGCGGGCTTTCTTT.

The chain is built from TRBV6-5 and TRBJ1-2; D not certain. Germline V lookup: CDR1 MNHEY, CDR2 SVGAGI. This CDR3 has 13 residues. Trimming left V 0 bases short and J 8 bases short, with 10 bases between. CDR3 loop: CASSYSRTWGYTF. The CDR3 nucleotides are TGTGCCAGCAGTTACTCGCGGACCTGGGGCTACACCTTC.

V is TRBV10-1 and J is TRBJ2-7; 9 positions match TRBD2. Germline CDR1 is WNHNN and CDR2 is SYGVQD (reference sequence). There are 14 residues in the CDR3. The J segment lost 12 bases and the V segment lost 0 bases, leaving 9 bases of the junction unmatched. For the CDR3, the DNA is TGCGCCAGCAGTGAGTCTTCGGGACTAGCAAGAATGTACTTC. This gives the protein CASSESSGLARMYF.

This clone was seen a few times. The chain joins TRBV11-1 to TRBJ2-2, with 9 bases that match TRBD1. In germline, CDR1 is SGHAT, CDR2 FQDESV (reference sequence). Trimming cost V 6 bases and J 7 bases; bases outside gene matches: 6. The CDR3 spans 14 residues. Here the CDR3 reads CASRLQGASGELFF. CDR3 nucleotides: TGTGCCAGCAGACTACAGGGGGCAAGCGGGGAGCTGTTTTTT. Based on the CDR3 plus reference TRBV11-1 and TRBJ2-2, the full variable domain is EAEVAQSPRYKITEKSQAVAFWCDPISGHATLYWYRQILGQGPELLVQFQDESVVDDSQLPKDRFSAERLKGVDSTLKIQPAELGDSAMYLCASRLQGASGELFFGEGSRLTVL.

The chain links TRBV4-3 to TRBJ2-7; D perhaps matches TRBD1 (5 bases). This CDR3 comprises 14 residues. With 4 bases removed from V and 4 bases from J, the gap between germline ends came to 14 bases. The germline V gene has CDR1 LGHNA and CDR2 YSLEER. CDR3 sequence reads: CASSPADSTYEQYF. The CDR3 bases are TGCGCCAGCAGCCCGGCAGACAGTACTTACGAGCAGTACTTC.

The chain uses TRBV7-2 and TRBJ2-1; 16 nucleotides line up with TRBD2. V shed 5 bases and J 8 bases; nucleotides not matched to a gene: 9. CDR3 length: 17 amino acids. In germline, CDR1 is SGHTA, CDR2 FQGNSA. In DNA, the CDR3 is TGTGCCAGCAGCCTAAGAGCGGGACTAGCGGGGGGGCATGAGCAGTTCTTC. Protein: CASSLRAGLAGGHEQFF.

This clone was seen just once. For the CDR3, the DNA is TGTGCCAGCAGCTTAGTCAGTCTGAACACCGGGGAGCTGTTTTTT. Protein sequence: CASSLVSLNTGELFF. This chain links TRBV7-6 with TRBJ2-2, with no clear D. Trimming left V 1 base short and J 1 base short, with 7 bases between. There are 15 residues in the CDR3. CDR1 SGHVS and CDR2 FNYEAQ come from the germline V gene.

The CDR3 bases are TGTGCCTGGAGGGCCCCGGGGGCATACCCTTACGAGCAGTACTTC. Protein sequence: CAWRAPGAYPYEQYF. The chain uses TRBV30 and TRBJ2-7; D tentatively fits TRBD1 or TRBD2 (6 bases each). Trimming shortened V by 3 bases and J by 4 bases, and 19 bases separated the two germline ends. In germline, CDR1 is GTSNPN, CDR2 SVGIG (reference sequence). The CDR3 is made up of 15 amino acids.

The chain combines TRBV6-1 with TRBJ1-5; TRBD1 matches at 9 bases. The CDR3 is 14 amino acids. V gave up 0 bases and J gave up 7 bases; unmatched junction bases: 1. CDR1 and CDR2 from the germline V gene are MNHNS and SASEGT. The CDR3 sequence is CASSEAGQGQPQHF. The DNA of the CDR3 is TGTGCCAGCAGTGAAGCGGGACAGGGCCAGCCCCAGCATTTT.

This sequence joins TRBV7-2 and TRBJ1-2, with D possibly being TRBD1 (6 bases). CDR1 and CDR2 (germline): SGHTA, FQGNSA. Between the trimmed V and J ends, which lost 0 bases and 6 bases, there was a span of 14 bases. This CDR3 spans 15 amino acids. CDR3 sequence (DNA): TGTGCCAGCAGCTTAGCGCACACAGGGTGGGATGGCTACACCTTC. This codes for CASSLAHTGWDGYTF. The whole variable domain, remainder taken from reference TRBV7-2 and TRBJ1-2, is GAGVSQSPSNKVTEKGKDVELRCDPISGHTALYWYRQSLGQGLEFLIYFQGNSAPDKSGLPSDRFSAERTGGSVSTLTIQRTQQEDSAVYLCASSLAHTGWDGYTFGSGTRLTVV.

CDR3 nucleotides: TGTGCCAGCAGGGTATCCGGGACTAGCGGGACAGAGTTCTTC. Amino acids: CASRVSGTSGTEFF. The J gene is TRBJ2-1, the V gene TRBV6-5; 13 bases map to TRBD2. Germline V lookup: CDR1 MNHEY, CDR2 SVGAGI. The V and J ends lost 6 bases and 14 bases, in that order; junction bases with no gene match: 10. The CDR3 contains 14 residues.

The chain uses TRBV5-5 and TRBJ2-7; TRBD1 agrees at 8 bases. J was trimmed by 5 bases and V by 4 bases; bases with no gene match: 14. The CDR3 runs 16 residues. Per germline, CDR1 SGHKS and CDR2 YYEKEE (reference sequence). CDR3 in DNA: TGTGCCAGCAGCCCTGGACAGGGCGCAGATCTCCACGAGCAGTACTTC. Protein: CASSPGQGADLHEQYF.

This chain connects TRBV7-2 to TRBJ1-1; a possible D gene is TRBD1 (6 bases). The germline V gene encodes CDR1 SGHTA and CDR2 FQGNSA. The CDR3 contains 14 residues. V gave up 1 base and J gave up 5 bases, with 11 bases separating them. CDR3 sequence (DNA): TGTGCCAGCAGCTTAGGTCAGGGGTGGACTGAAGCTTTCTTT. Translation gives CASSLGQGWTEAFF.

The CDR3 DNA reads as TGTGCCAGCAGCAACTCTTTTGGCACTGAAGCTTTCTTT. Translated, it gives CASSNSFGTEAFF. The chain joins TRBV11-3 to TRBJ1-1; the D is unclear. V lost 5 bases and J lost 4, with 11 bases in between. This CDR3 comprises 13 residues. CDR1 is SGHNT, CDR2 YENEEA, per germline.

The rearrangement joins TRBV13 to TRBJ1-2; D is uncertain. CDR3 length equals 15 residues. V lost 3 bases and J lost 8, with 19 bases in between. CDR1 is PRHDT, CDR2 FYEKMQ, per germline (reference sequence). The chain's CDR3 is CASSFGRRDLRGYTF. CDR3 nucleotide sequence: TGTGCCAGCAGCTTTGGTCGGCGGGATTTGCGAGGCTACACCTTC.

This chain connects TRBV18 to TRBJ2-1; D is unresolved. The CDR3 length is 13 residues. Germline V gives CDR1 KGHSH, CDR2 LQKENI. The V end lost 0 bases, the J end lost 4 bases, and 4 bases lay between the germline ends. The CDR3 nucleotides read TGTGCCAGCTCACCACCGAGGTACAATGAGCAGTTCTTC. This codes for CASSPPRYNEQFF.

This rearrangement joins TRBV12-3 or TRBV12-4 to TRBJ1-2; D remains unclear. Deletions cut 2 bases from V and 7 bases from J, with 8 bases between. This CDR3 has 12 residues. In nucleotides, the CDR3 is TGTGCCAGCAGTTTACGGGCAGGTGGCTACACCTTC. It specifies CASSLRAGGYTF.

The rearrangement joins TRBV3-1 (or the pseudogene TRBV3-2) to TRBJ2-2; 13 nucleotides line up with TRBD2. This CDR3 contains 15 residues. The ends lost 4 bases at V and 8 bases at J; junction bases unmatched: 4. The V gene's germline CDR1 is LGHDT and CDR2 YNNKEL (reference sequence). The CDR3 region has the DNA TGTGCCAGCAGCCCCGGGACTAGCGGGGTTGGGGAGCTGTTTTTT. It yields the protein CASSPGTSGVGELFF.

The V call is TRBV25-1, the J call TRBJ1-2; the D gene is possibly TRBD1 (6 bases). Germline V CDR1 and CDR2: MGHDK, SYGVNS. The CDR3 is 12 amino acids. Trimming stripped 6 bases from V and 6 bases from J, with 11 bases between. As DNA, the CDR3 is TGTGCCAGCAGGACCACAGGGAATGGCTACACCTTC. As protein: CASRTTGNGYTF.

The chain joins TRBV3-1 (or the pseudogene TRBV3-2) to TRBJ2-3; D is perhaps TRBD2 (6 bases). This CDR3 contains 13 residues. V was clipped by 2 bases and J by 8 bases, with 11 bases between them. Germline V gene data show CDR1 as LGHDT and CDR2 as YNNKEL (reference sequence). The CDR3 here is CASSQTEGFTQYF. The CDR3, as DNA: TGTGCCAGCAGCCAAACGGAGGGGTTTACGCAGTATTTT.